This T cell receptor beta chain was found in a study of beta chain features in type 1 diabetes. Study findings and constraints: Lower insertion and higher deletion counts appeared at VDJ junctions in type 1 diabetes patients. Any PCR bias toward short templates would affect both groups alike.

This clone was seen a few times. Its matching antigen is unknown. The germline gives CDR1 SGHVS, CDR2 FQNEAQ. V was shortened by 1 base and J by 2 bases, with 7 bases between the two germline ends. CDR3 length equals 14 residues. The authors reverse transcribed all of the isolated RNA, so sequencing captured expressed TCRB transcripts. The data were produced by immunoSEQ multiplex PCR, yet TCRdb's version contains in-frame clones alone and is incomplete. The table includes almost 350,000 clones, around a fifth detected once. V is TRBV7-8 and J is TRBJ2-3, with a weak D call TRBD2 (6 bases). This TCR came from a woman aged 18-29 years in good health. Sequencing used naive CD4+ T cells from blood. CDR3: CASSLGGNTDTQYF. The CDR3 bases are TGTGCCAGCAGCTTAGGCGGGAACACAGATACGCAGTATTTT. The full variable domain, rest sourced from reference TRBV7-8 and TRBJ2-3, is GAGVSQSPRYKVAKRGQDVALRCDPISGHVSLFWYQQALGQGPEFLTYFQNEAQLDKSGLPSDRFFAERPEGSVSTLKIQRTQQEDSAVYLCASSLGGNTDTQYFGPGTRLTVL.